Listed below are T cell receptor beta chains from one sample, sequenced in a study of blood T cells in healthy people across ages. TCRdb redid the calling of the 5' RACE reads with MiXCR, one entry per CDR3 protein. The sample consists of 1.5 million to 2 million distinct CDR3 sequences, roughly 49% of them appearing once. The sample was blood. Receptors were obtained from a woman aged 40 to 50 in good health. Each CDR3 is given with its conserved first and last residue. The D gene is left open where the match is weak. Part of the rows lack a size; the others show once, few, many or a class for expanded clones.

TRBD2	.	TRBV7-9	TRBJ2-7	CASSLNLAGNYEQYF	TGTGCCAGCAGCCTCAACTTAGCGGGGAACTACGAGCAGTACTTC
.	.	TRBV28	TRBJ2-5	CASSFGVEGTQYF	TGTGCCAGCAGTTTTGGGGTTGAGGGGACCCAGTACTTC
TRBD1	.	TRBV10-3	TRBJ2-7	CAILGDRSYEQYF	TGTGCCATCCTGGGGGACAGGAGTTACGAGCAGTACTTC
.	.	TRBV6-2/TRBV6-3	TRBJ2-7	CASSYSVRDNSYEQYF	TGTGCCAGCAGTTACTCCGTCAGGGACAATTCCTACGAGCAGTACTTC
TRBD1	.	TRBV11-2	TRBJ2-7	CASSLGQGDIEQYF	TGTGCCAGCAGCTTAGGACAGGGGGATATCGAGCAGTACTTC
.	few	TRBV6-6	TRBJ2-1	CASHGRWDEQFF	TGTGCCAGTCATGGGAGATGGGATGAGCAGTTCTTC
.	.	TRBV6-1	TRBJ2-5	CASTEGRIQETQYF	TGTGCCAGCACGGAGGGGCGGATCCAAGAGACCCAGTACTTC
.	.	TRBV4-2	TRBJ2-7	CASSQERAVPYEQYF	TGTGCCAGCAGCCAAGAGCGGGCAGTCCCCTACGAGCAGTACTTC
TRBD1	.	TRBV25-1	TRBJ1-6	CASSDAGTGGLPNSPLHF	TGTGCCAGCAGTGACGCCGGGACAGGGGGCCTCCCAAATTCACCCCTCCACTTT
TRBD2	.	TRBV20-1	TRBJ2-3	CSAQSGEVTQYF	TGCAGTGCCCAAAGCGGGGAGGTCACGCAGTATTTT
TRBD2	.	TRBV7-2	TRBJ2-5	CASLRLAGFQETQYF	TGTGCCAGCCTTCGCCTAGCGGGATTCCAAGAGACCCAGTACTTC
.	few	TRBV7-2	TRBJ2-3	CASSLGGEGTDTQYF	TGTGCCAGCAGCTTAGGCGGGGAGGGCACAGATACGCAGTATTTT
.	few	TRBV7-6	TRBJ2-5	CASSGIVQETQYF	TGTGCCAGCAGCGGGATAGTCCAAGAGACCCAGTACTTC
.	.	TRBV5-1	TRBJ2-5	CASSRQGGEETQYF	TGCGCCAGCAGCCGACAGGGAGGGGAGGAGACCCAGTACTTC
.	.	TRBV11-2	TRBJ2-5	CASSPDFAGQETQYF	TGTGCCAGCAGCCCCGATTTCGCGGGTCAAGAGACCCAGTACTTC
.	once	TRBV20-1	TRBJ2-7	CSASPLNEQYF	TGCAGTGCTTCTCCGCTCAATGAGCAGTACTTC
TRBD1	.	TRBV12-3/TRBV12-4	TRBJ1-2	CASSLTQGAGYGYTF	TGTGCCAGCAGTTTAACGCAGGGGGCGGGCTATGGCTACACCTTC
.	.	TRBV6-1	TRBJ2-3	CASSETAGLAADTQYF	TGTGCCAGCAGTGAAACCGCGGGCCTAGCTGCAGATACGCAGTATTTT
TRBD2	.	TRBV6-6	TRBJ2-7	CASSSPSGTSPNEQYF	TGTGCCAGCAGTTCACCTTCCGGGACTAGCCCCAACGAGCAGTACTTC
TRBD2	few	TRBV7-7	TRBJ2-1	CASSLGLAGADEQFF	TGTGCTAGCAGCCTCGGACTAGCGGGGGCCGATGAGCAGTTCTTC
TRBD2	.	TRBV6-5	TRBJ2-1	CASSYWGGSSYNEQFF	TGTGCCAGCAGTTACTGGGGGGGGAGCTCCTACAATGAGCAGTTCTTC
TRBD1	.	TRBV2	TRBJ2-7	CASSDSGTGDYEQYF	TGTGCCAGCAGTGACAGCGGGACAGGGGACTACGAGCAGTACTTC
.	.	TRBV4-1	TRBJ2-5	CASSQVSVQETQYF	TGCGCCAGCAGCCAAGTTAGCGTCCAAGAGACCCAGTACTTC
.	.	TRBV4-1	TRBJ2-7	CASSPGVAGEQYF	TGCGCCAGCAGCCCAGGTGTAGCCGGGGAGCAGTACTTC
.	.	TRBV24-1	TRBJ2-5	CATSDFAKGSRETQYF	TGTGCCACCAGTGATTTCGCTAAGGGGAGTCGAGAGACCCAGTACTTC
.	few	TRBV28	TRBJ2-1	CASSSDSRSYNEQFF	TGTGCCAGCAGCTCGGACAGTCGGTCCTACAATGAGCAGTTCTTC
.	few	TRBV2	TRBJ1-1	CASSWTPTALRRAFF	TGTGCCAGCAGTTGGACACCGACAGCTCTCCGGCGAGCTTTCTTT
.	few	TRBV6-5	TRBJ2-2	CASSAYRTNTGELFF	TGTGCCAGCAGTGCGTACAGGACGAACACCGGGGAGCTGTTTTTT
.	.	TRBV6-6	TRBJ2-5	CASSYLVTGEETQYF	TGTGCCAGCAGTTACTTGGTGACGGGGGAGGAGACCCAGTACTTC
.	few	TRBV28	TRBJ2-7	CASMEDTDYEQYF	TGTGCCAGCATGGAAGATACCGACTACGAGCAGTACTTC
.	.	TRBV7-2	TRBJ2-3	CASSSGNPLYF	TGTGCCAGCAGCTCCGGAAACCCTCTGTATTTT
TRBD1	few	TRBV6-6	TRBJ1-2	CASSSRGQGATHGYTF	TGTGCCAGCAGTTCCCGGGGGCAGGGGGCCACCCATGGCTACACCTTC
.	.	TRBV28	TRBJ1-5	CATDLDRQHF	TGTGCCACGGACCTGGATCGACAGCATTTT
.	.	TRBV5-1	TRBJ2-5	CASSISLQETQYF	TGCGCCAGCAGCATCAGTCTCCAAGAGACCCAGTACTTC
.	.	TRBV20-1	TRBJ1-6	CSARKTADNSPLHF	TGCAGTGCTAGAAAGACAGCGGATAATTCACCCCTCCACTTT
TRBD2	.	TRBV6-6	TRBJ2-1	CASRIGGAEGNEQFF	TGTGCCAGCAGAATCGGGGGGGCCGAGGGCAATGAGCAGTTCTTC
.	.	TRBV7-8	TRBJ1-2	CASSFEGRGWADYGYTF	TGTGCCAGCAGCTTCGAAGGACGGGGTTGGGCTGACTATGGCTACACCTTC
.	few	TRBV28	TRBJ2-3	CASSAFQDGTDTQYF	TGTGCCAGCAGCGCCTTCCAGGACGGCACAGATACGCAGTATTTT
.	few	TRBV11-2	TRBJ2-5	CASSPGTLVETQYF	TGTGCCAGCAGCCCCGGGACGCTCGTAGAGACCCAGTACTTC
.	few	TRBV6-5	TRBJ2-1	CASCGVGTVNNEQFF	TGTGCCAGCTGCGGTGTCGGGACGGTTAACAATGAGCAGTTCTTC
.	few	TRBV7-2	TRBJ2-5	CASAWGGTEQTQYF	TGTGCCAGCGCCTGGGGGGGGACAGAACAGACCCAGTACTTC
TRBD2	few	TRBV5-1	TRBJ2-5	CASSPTSGGAGETQYF	TGCGCCAGCAGCCCGACTAGCGGGGGGGCCGGCGAGACCCAGTACTTC
.	many	TRBV20-1	TRBJ2-7	CSARSSYEQYF	TGCAGTGCCCGGAGCTCGTACGAGCAGTACTTC
.	few	TRBV29-1	TRBJ2-1	CSVAGFLTLNEQFF	TGCAGCGTTGCAGGATTCCTGACCCTCAATGAGCAGTTCTTC
TRBD2	once	TRBV6-5	TRBJ2-2	CASSYEGLAGGGELFF	TGTGCCAGCAGTTACGAAGGACTAGCGGGGGGTGGGGAGCTGTTTTTT
TRBD1	.	TRBV11-1	TRBJ2-1	CASSLAIRTGGNVPSSYNEQFF	TGTGCCAGCAGCTTAGCCATACGGACAGGGGGCAACGTGCCCAGCTCCTACAATGAGCAGTTCTTC
.	.	TRBV20-1	TRBJ2-3	CSASLRGETLPGGTQYF	TGCAGTGCAAGTCTTAGGGGGGAAACTCTCCCGGGGGGTACGCAGTATTTT
TRBD2	.	TRBV10-2	TRBJ2-5	CASRDSGRQETQYF	TGCGCCAGCAGGGATAGCGGGCGGCAAGAGACCCAGTACTTC
.	few	TRBV4-3	TRBJ1-4	CASSQEGEGTNEKLFF	TGCGCCAGCAGCCAAGAGGGGGAGGGCACTAATGAAAAACTGTTTTTT
TRBD1	few	TRBV20-1	TRBJ2-3	CSAPGTGPTDTQYF	TGCAGTGCCCCCGGGACAGGTCCGACAGATACGCAGTATTTT
.	many	TRBV29-1	TRBJ2-5	CSVVRLEETQYF	TGCAGCGTTGTTCGGCTAGAAGAGACCCAGTACTTC
.	.	TRBV7-9	TRBJ2-1	CASSPTPGSYNEQFF	TGTGCCAGCAGCCCAACCCCGGGATCTTACAATGAGCAGTTCTTC
TRBD1	few	TRBV4-3	TRBJ1-1	CASSQGFRGLTFF	TGCGCCAGCAGCCAAGGGTTCAGGGGGCTGACTTTCTTT
TRBD2	.	TRBV5-1	TRBJ2-7	CASSFTSGGAHEQYF	TGCGCCAGCAGCTTCACTAGCGGGGGGGCCCACGAGCAGTACTTC
.	few	TRBV20-1	TRBJ2-7	CSARDTRQKSSYEQYF	TGCAGTGCTAGAGACACTCGCCAGAAATCTAGCTACGAGCAGTACTTC